The source of this T cell receptor (beta chain) is a study of T cells in Graves' hyperthyroidism and ophthalmopathy. Study at large: Prior to any treatment, at the point of initial diagnosis, peripheral blood was collected.

Amplified TCR beta CDR3 regions came from RNA transcripts. The HTBI set primed first-round TCR CDR3 RT-PCR. One entry per CDR3 protein, called by TCRdb with MiXCR from the multiplex PCR reads. The sample yields approximately 600,000 distinct CDR3 sequences, approximately 15% seen once. General observations from the study: In the blood, most expanded thyroid clonotypes above 0.001 appeared as well. Onset of ophthalmopathy came a median approximately 6.8 months after the model predicted it.

This clonotype was detected ten times or more. Antigen specificity is unknown. Under 3 months was the duration of disease in ophthalmopathy patients, who also had a Clinical Activity Score of at least 3 and a NOSPECS grade of at least 4. Germline CDR1 and CDR2: MNHEY and SMNVEV (reference sequence). Trimming shortened V by 3 bases and J by 5 bases, and 14 bases separated the two germline ends. CDR3 size: 14 residues. Source material: blood. The chain uses TRBV27 and TRBJ2-7; no definite D call. The sequence was collected from a woman under 30 with Graves' ophthalmopathy. The CDR3 protein is CASSLSGIPNEQYF. Written as DNA, the CDR3 is TGTGCCAGCAGTTTGTCGGGTATCCCTAACGAGCAGTACTTC.